What follows are 27 T cell receptor beta chains derived from one specimen sequenced in a study of cytomegalovirus exposure and HLA in healthy donors. Researchers ran the PCR with 60 Vbeta and 13 Jbeta primers. Generated by immunoSEQ multiplex PCR, the TCRdb table keeps only in-frame clones and is missing some. The sample gives 140,000 or so clones, roughly 78% of which show up once; around 3% is in the top ten. Sequencing input: PBMCs. The receptor source for this set is a female donor in good health and CMV-seronegative.

V is TRBV9 and J is TRBJ2-7; D possibly corresponds to TRBD2 (5 bases). The germline V and J ends were trimmed by 0 bases and 6 bases, with 16 bases remaining between them. This CDR3 has 15 residues. In germline, CDR1 is SGDLS, CDR2 YYNGEE. The CDR3 DNA sequence: TGTGCCAGCAGCGTAGGGCCTGGACGGGGAACCGAGCAGTACTTC. Its translation is CASSVGPGRGTEQYF. The complete variable domain, with remaining parts taken from reference TRBV9 and TRBJ2-7, reads DSGVTQTPKHLITATGQRVTLRCSPRSGDLSVYWYQQSLDQGLQFLIQYYNGEERAKGNILERFSAQQFPDLHSELNLSSLELGDSALYFCASSVGPGRGTEQYFGPGTRLTVT.

This sequence joins TRBV6-5 and TRBJ2-4, with a weak D call TRBD2 (5 bases). V dropped 6 bases and J dropped 1 base, with 7 bases sitting between them. Germline V gene lookup returns CDR1 MNHEY and CDR2 SVGAGI. This CDR3 has 13 residues. The CDR3 loop is CASRVAAKNIQYF. The CDR3 bases are TGTGCCAGCAGGGTAGCGGCCAAAAACATTCAGTACTTC.

This sequence joins TRBV7-9 and TRBJ2-7; 10 nucleotides agree with TRBD1. CDR1 is SEHNR and CDR2 is FQNEAQ in the germline V gene (reference sequence). After removal of 5 bases from V and 5 bases from J, the junction contained 6 bases not matched to a gene. This CDR3 comprises 14 residues. CDR3 in DNA: TGTGCCAGCAGCGCATGGACAGGGGGGAACGAGCAGTACTTC. Translated: CASSAWTGGNEQYF.

DNA of the CDR3: TGTGCCAGCAGTGTATTTAACAGAATACAAGAGACCCAGTACTTC. Translated: CASSVFNRIQETQYF. This rearrangement joins TRBV6-1 to TRBJ2-5; the D is unclear. The CDR3 has 15 amino acids. Per germline, CDR1 MNHNS and CDR2 SASEGT. Deletions cut 4 bases from V and 2 bases from J, with 14 bases between.

The chain joins TRBV28 to TRBJ1-3; 9 bases align to TRBD1. The trim removed 5 bases at V and 3 bases at J, leaving 5 bases unmatched. Germline CDR1 is MDHEN and CDR2 is SYDVKM. The CDR3 runs to 15 residues. As DNA, the CDR3 is TGTGCCAGCAGTCCCACAGGGGGCGTTGGAAACACCATATATTTT. This gives the protein CASSPTGGVGNTIYF.

In this sample, this clone turned up a few times. This chain connects TRBV5-1 to TRBJ2-2, with 12 bases matching TRBD2. This CDR3 spans 15 amino acids. Germline trimming cut 5 bases from V and 1 base from J; bases unmatched to any gene: 0. From germline, CDR1 is SGHRS and CDR2 YFSETQ. The CDR3, as DNA: TGCGCCAGCAGACTAGCGGGGGGGAACACCGGGGAGCTGTTTTTT. Residues: CASRLAGGNTGELFF.

Worth noting for this clone: The germline gene is not matched at one end of the junction; a read error may be the cause. The V and J genes are TRBV5-6 and TRBJ1-2, with 7 bases matching TRBD1. CDR3 length: 13 residues. The V gene's germline CDR1 is SGHDT and CDR2 YYEEEE. In DNA, the CDR3 is TGTGCCAGCAGCCTTGACAGGGCCTATGGCTACCCCTTC. Its translation: CASSLDRAYGYPF.

The chain joins TRBV2 to TRBJ1-2, with D perhaps TRBD1 (5 bases). With 7 bases removed from V and 4 bases from J, the gap between germline ends came to 16 bases. CDR1 is SNHLY and CDR2 is FYNNEI in the germline V gene. The CDR3 length is 14 residues. The CDR3 bases are TGTGCCAGCACGGTACGCAGGGCCTCCTATGGCTACACCTTC. Amino acids: CASTVRRASYGYTF.

CDR3 loop: CASSRGQGGYQPQHF. DNA for the CDR3: TGTGCCAGTAGTAGGGGACAGGGCGGGTATCAGCCCCAGCATTTT. The J gene is TRBJ1-5, the V gene TRBV19, with 9 bases matching TRBD1. Trimming took 4 bases from V and 5 from J; bases not matched to a gene: 6. The CDR3 sequence is 15 residues long. Germline values: CDR1 LNHDA, CDR2 SQIVND (reference sequence).

The V gene is TRBV6-1, the J gene TRBJ2-5; D is perhaps TRBD2 (7 bases). This CDR3 region has 15 residues. With 2 bases removed from V and 11 bases from J, the gap between germline ends came to 21 bases. The germline V gene encodes CDR1 MNHNS and CDR2 SASEGT. The CDR3 nucleotides are TGTGCCAGCAGTGAAAGTGGACAGACTTTCGGGGGGCAGTACTTC. This translates into CASSESGQTFGGQYF.

The gene calls are TRBV5-4 and TRBJ1-1; a possible D gene is TRBD1 (5 bases). The length of the CDR3 is 16 residues. In germline, CDR1 is SGHNT, CDR2 YYREEE (reference sequence). Trimming took off 3 bases at V and 4 bases at J, with 19 bases between the two ends. The CDR3 loop is CASSSPSQGLGTEAFF. The DNA of the CDR3 is TGTGCCAGCAGCTCGCCCTCGCAGGGTTTAGGCACTGAAGCTTTCTTT.

The chain has TRBV9 and TRBJ1-2; the D gene is possibly TRBD1 (5 bases). Trimming cost V 0 bases and J 4 bases, with 10 bases left between them. CDR1 is SGDLS and CDR2 is YYNGEE in the germline V gene. The length of the CDR3 is 14 residues. In DNA, the CDR3 is TGTGCCAGCAGCGTAGACGGGGGGACCTATGGCTACACCTTC. This translates into CASSVDGGTYGYTF.

The chain recombines TRBV2 with TRBJ2-4, with a tentative D call TRBD2 (5 bases). Per the germline V gene, CDR1 is SNHLY and CDR2 is FYNNEI. The CDR3 spans 17 residues. The V end was cut by 3 bases, the J end by 1 base, with 16 bases between. CDR3 in amino acids: CASSDTNSWRAKNIQYF. CDR3 bases: TGTGCCAGCAGTGATACAAACTCCTGGAGGGCCAAAAACATTCAGTACTTC.

This clone has a handful of counts. This rearrangement joins TRBV6-5 to TRBJ1-2; D gene uncertain. The length of the CDR3 is 14 residues. The V gene lost 3 bases and the J gene lost 8 bases, with 16 bases spanning the gap. Germline V CDR1 and CDR2: MNHEY, SVGAGI. The CDR3 DNA follows: TGTGCCAGCAGTTATTCGGCGGGAATATACGGCTACACCTTC. It yields the protein CASSYSAGIYGYTF.

CDR3 region: CASSPRGTVRAGVYYEQYF. Written as DNA, the CDR3 is TGTGCCAGCAGCCCAAGGGGTACCGTGCGGGCGGGAGTCTACTACGAGCAGTACTTC. The chain couples TRBV7-9 to TRBJ2-7; 7 bases line up with TRBD2. V dropped 5 bases and J dropped 3; count of bases not matched to a gene: 22. Germline V gene data show CDR1 as SEHNR and CDR2 as FQNEAQ (reference sequence). The CDR3 covers 19 residues.

V and J are TRBV28 and TRBJ1-5; 8 nucleotides line up with TRBD1. V was clipped by 4 bases and J by 11 bases; unmatched bases: 7. Germline assignment: CDR1 MDHEN and CDR2 SYDVKM. The CDR3 has 13 amino acids. The CDR3 nucleotides read TGTGCCAGCAGTTCGGCAGGGGGCTACTCCCAGCATTTT. It is translated as CASSSAGGYSQHF.

The gene calls are TRBV2 and TRBJ2-1; the D gene is possibly TRBD2 (6 bases). Germline V gene lookup returns CDR1 SNHLY and CDR2 FYNNEI. V lost 8 bases to trimming and J lost 7 bases, with 9 bases between them. The CDR3 sequence is 11 residues long. The CDR3 DNA follows: TGTGCCAGCCGGACTAATAATGAGCAGTTCTTC. It is translated as CASRTNNEQFF.

A few counts support this clone. The chain has TRBV4-3 and TRBJ1-5; 9 bases match TRBD1. Germline V gene data show CDR1 as LGHNA and CDR2 as YSLEER. CDR3 length: 17 amino acids. The junction had 8 bases not matched to a gene; V was cut back by 1 base and J by 4 bases. The chain's CDR3 is CASSQVYRGTGNQPQHF. The CDR3 DNA follows: TGCGCCAGCAGCCAAGTTTATCGTGGGACAGGGAATCAGCCCCAGCATTTT.

V is TRBV19 and J is TRBJ2-4; 8 bases match TRBD1. Unmatched junction bases numbered 9, after V lost 6 bases and J lost 11 bases. The CDR3 has 13 residues. From germline, CDR1 is LNHDA and CDR2 SQIVND (reference sequence). CDR3 protein: CASSLDGQGFQYF. In DNA form, the CDR3 reads TGTGCCAGTAGCCTCGATGGACAGGGTTTTCAGTACTTC.

This clone was counted only a few times. This chain connects TRBV2 to TRBJ1-1; D unresolved. The germline CDR1 and CDR2 sequences are SNHLY and FYNNEI. The length of the CDR3 is 15 residues. The V and J ends lost 8 bases and 0 bases respectively, with 16 bases between them. CDR3 residues: CASDFPQRMNTEAFF. The DNA of the CDR3 is TGTGCCAGCGATTTTCCGCAGCGCATGAACACTGAAGCTTTCTTT. Combining the CDR3 with reference TRBV2 and TRBJ1-1 gives the whole variable domain EPEVTQTPSHQVTQMGQEVILRCVPISNHLYFYWYRQILGQKVEFLVSFYNNEISEKSEIFDDQFSVERPDGSNFTLKIRSTKLEDSAMYFCASDFPQRMNTEAFFGQGTRLTVV.

The V call is TRBV2, the J call TRBJ2-3, with 7 bases matching TRBD1. V was clipped by 8 bases and J by 1 base; unmatched bases: 12. Germline assignment: CDR1 SNHLY and CDR2 FYNNEI. This CDR3 is built from 16 residues. The CDR3, as DNA: TGTGCCAGCGAGCAGGACAGGAGACACCGCACAGATACGCAGTATTTT. Its protein is CASEQDRRHRTDTQYF.

The V and J genes are TRBV19 and TRBJ2-7; possible D gene TRBD2, 6 bases. CDR3 length: 16 residues. V was trimmed by 2 bases and J by 6 bases, leaving 20 bases between them. Germline V gene lookup returns CDR1 LNHDA and CDR2 SQIVND (reference sequence). CDR3 sequence (DNA): TGTGCCAGTAGTATACCCGGAGGGCAGGAAAGGGGCGAGCAGTACTTC. Amino acid sequence: CASSIPGGQERGEQYF.

Note on this clone: The junction differs from germline at one of its ends, possibly a read error. V usage is TRBV13 and J usage is TRBJ1-2; the match to TRBD1 covers 9 bases. The CDR3 has 13 amino acids. The germline gives CDR1 PRHDT, CDR2 FYEKMQ (reference sequence). Written as DNA, the CDR3 is TGTGCCAGCAGCCCGGGACAGGGAAATGGCTACCCCTTC. This translates into CASSPGQGNGYPF.

The CDR3 nucleotides read TGTGCCAGCAGAGGAGGTACGAACACTGAAGCTTTCTTT. This translates into CASRGGTNTEAFF. This chain links TRBV27 with TRBJ1-1; D is uncertain. Trimming pared 6 bases from V and 1 base from J, leaving 9 bases between. The CDR3 contains 13 residues. CDR1 MNHEY and CDR2 SMNVEV come from the germline V gene (reference sequence).

This chain links TRBV28 with TRBJ1-2; 8 bases are a match to TRBD1. CDR3 length: 12 amino acids. Germline assignment: CDR1 MDHEN and CDR2 SYDVKM. V lost 4 bases to trimming and J lost 6 bases; unmatched junction nucleotides: 1. CDR3 region: CASSSDRDGYTF. In nucleotides, the CDR3 is TGTGCCAGCAGTTCGGACAGGGATGGCTACACCTTC.

This chain links TRBV10-3 with TRBJ1-1, with D possibly matching TRBD1 (6 bases). The V gene lost 3 bases and the J gene lost 7 bases, with 18 bases spanning the gap. Germline assignment: CDR1 ENHRY and CDR2 SYGVKD. The CDR3 spans 15 residues. The CDR3, as DNA: TGTGCCATCAGTGAAAGGGGGGGAGAGAATGGTGAAGCTTTCTTT. Protein sequence: CAISERGGENGEAFF.

The table lists this clone with a few counts. The chain has TRBV14 and TRBJ1-1; D gene unclear. Looked up from germline, CDR1 is SGHDN and CDR2 is FVKESK. Deletions cut 1 base from V and 1 base from J, with 7 bases between. CDR3 length: 14 residues. The DNA of the CDR3 is TGTGCCAGCAGCCAAGCGGCAGGGAACACTGAAGCTTTCTTT. This sequence encodes CASSQAAGNTEAFF.